These 14 T cell receptor beta chains were sequenced from one sample in a study of T cells in Graves' hyperthyroidism and ophthalmopathy. RNA transcripts provided the source from which TCR beta CDR3 regions were amplified. When the TCR CDR3 underwent first-round RT-PCR, the HTBI primer set was used. TCRdb ran MiXCR on the multiplex PCR reads and lists one entry per CDR3 protein. The sample lists under 550,000 distinct CDR3 sequences, about 13% occurring once. The sample comprised blood. The source of these receptors is a woman under 30 with Graves' hyperthyroidism.

This clonotype came up many times. This chain connects TRBV6-1 to TRBJ1-1; 9 bases map to TRBD1. V gave up 6 bases and J gave up 1 base; unmatched junction bases: 3. Germline CDR1 reads MNHNS; CDR2 reads SASEGT. The CDR3 totals 14 residues. Written as DNA, the CDR3 is TGTGCCAGCAGACGGACAGGGGCGAACACTGAAGCTTTCTTT. It codes for CASRRTGANTEAFF.

In this sample, this clonotype turned up many times. The V gene is TRBV5-8, the J gene TRBJ2-1, with TRBD2 as a possible D gene (5 bases). Germline V gives CDR1 SGHTS, CDR2 YDEGEE. The V end was cut by 5 bases, the J end by 0 bases, with 15 bases between. CDR3 size: 16 residues. The CDR3 sequence is CASSLSGAHSYNEQFF. For the CDR3, the DNA is TGTGCCAGCAGTCTCAGCGGCGCACACTCCTACAATGAGCAGTTCTTC.

In its sample, this clonotype was seen many times. The CDR3 DNA sequence: TGTGCCAGCAGCTCCCCCGGGACTAGCGTAGATACCGGGGAGCTGTTTTTT. Translated, it gives CASSSPGTSVDTGELFF. V gene TRBV11-2 combines with J gene TRBJ2-2, with 10 bases aligning to TRBD2. Germline trimming cut 4 bases from V and 5 bases from J; bases unmatched to any gene: 10. Germline lookup yields CDR1 SGHAT and CDR2 FQNNGV. CDR3 length: 17 residues.

The chain has TRBV29-1 and TRBJ1-2; TRBD1 matches 10 bases. The germline V gene encodes CDR1 SQVTM and CDR2 ANQGSEA. CDR3 length: 16 residues. With 0 bases clipped from V and 5 bases from J, the junction kept 9 bases outside the gene matches. This CDR3 is CSVEDQTGGEGYGYTF. The CDR3 DNA is TGCAGCGTTGAAGACCAGACAGGGGGCGAGGGGTATGGCTACACCTTC.

There are many counts of this clonotype. The genes are TRBV20-1 and TRBJ2-1; 9 bases line up with TRBD2. After removal of 5 bases from V and 4 bases from J, the junction contained 6 bases not matched to a gene. CDR1 DFQATT and CDR2 SNEGSKA come from the germline V gene (reference sequence). CDR3 length equals 14 residues. The CDR3 DNA is TGCAGTGCTGTCCTAGCGGGATTATACAATGAGCAGTTCTTC. It encodes CSAVLAGLYNEQFF.

The chain couples TRBV7-2 to TRBJ1-6, with D possibly matching TRBD1 (6 bases). Germline V CDR1 and CDR2: SGHTA, FQGNSA. The CDR3 is made up of 15 amino acids. Between the trimmed V and J ends, which lost 5 bases and 7 bases, there was a span of 15 bases. The DNA of the CDR3 is TGTGCCAGCAGCCTCCGGGGGGGGGCGAATTCACCCCTCCACTTT. Translated, it gives CASSLRGGANSPLHF.

The V gene is TRBV19, the J gene TRBJ1-1; no clear D gene. Between the trimmed V and J ends, which lost 0 bases and 0 bases, there was a span of 8 bases. From germline, CDR1 is LNHDA and CDR2 SQIVND (reference sequence). The CDR3 has 15 amino acids. CDR3 in amino acids: CASSIEGSLNTEAFF. Written as DNA, the CDR3 is TGTGCCAGTAGTATAGAAGGGTCCTTGAACACTGAAGCTTTCTTT.

This clonotype has at least ten counts. This sequence joins TRBV28 and TRBJ1-1; D is ambiguous. CDR3 length: 14 residues. Germline V gene lookup returns CDR1 MDHEN and CDR2 SYDVKM. V was pared by 6 bases and J by 1 base, with 12 bases between. CDR3 sequence reads: CASRATGGNTEAFF. The CDR3, as DNA: TGTGCCAGCAGGGCTACTGGAGGGAACACTGAAGCTTTCTTT.

This clonotype has at least ten counts. CDR3 sequence reads: CASTPATGETYGYTF. CDR3 nucleotide sequence: TGTGCCAGCACGCCGGCTACAGGGGAAACTTATGGCTACACCTTC. This rearrangement joins TRBV2 to TRBJ1-2; TRBD1 matches 7 bases. This CDR3 region has 15 residues. Germline V lookup: CDR1 SNHLY, CDR2 FYNNEI. V trimming: 7 bases; J trimming: 5 bases; junction bases outside the gene matches: 13.

This clonotype has at least ten counts. CDR3 residues: CASSEASGRANEQFF. For the CDR3, the DNA is TGTGCCAGCAGTGAGGCTAGCGGGAGGGCCAATGAGCAGTTCTTC. This chain links TRBV27 with TRBJ2-1, with 12 bases fitting TRBD2. The junction had 5 bases not matched to a gene; V was cut back by 5 bases and J by 6 bases. This CDR3 region has 15 residues. The germline gives CDR1 MNHEY, CDR2 SMNVEV (reference sequence).

This clonotype showed up many times. Here the CDR3 DNA reads TGCGCCAGCAGCCAAGGGGTCACAGTCAATCAGCCCCAGCATTTT. Translating gives CASSQGVTVNQPQHF. This rearrangement joins TRBV4-3 to TRBJ1-5; D call uncertain. Trimming left V 1 base short and J 3 bases short, with 10 bases between. The CDR3 totals 15 residues. The germline V gene encodes CDR1 LGHNA and CDR2 YSLEER.

This clonotype showed up just a few times. The chain links TRBV7-9 to TRBJ1-1, with 10 bases that match TRBD1. The trim removed 1 base at V and 3 bases at J, leaving 14 bases unmatched. This CDR3 spans 19 amino acids. CDR1 is SEHNR, CDR2 FQNEAQ, per germline (reference sequence). For the CDR3, the DNA is TGTGCCAGCAGCTTAGTAAACCCTGCGACAGGGGGCAAGTACACTGAAGCTTTCTTT. Translating it yields CASSLVNPATGGKYTEAFF.

This clonotype has ten or more counts. The chain links TRBV12-3 or TRBV12-4 to TRBJ2-5, with 7 bases that match TRBD1. Unmatched junction bases numbered 3, after V lost 1 base and J lost 4 bases. The CDR3 loop spans 14 amino acids. The CDR3 loop is CASSLGQGRETQYF. As DNA, the CDR3 is TGTGCCAGCAGTTTAGGACAGGGAAGAGAGACCCAGTACTTC.

Note on this clonotype: A much larger clone lies one base from this, so it may be a read error. The J gene is TRBJ1-2, the V gene TRBV20-1; possible D gene TRBD1, 5 bases. CDR1 is DFQATT and CDR2 is SNEGSKA in the germline V gene (reference sequence). The CDR3 has 15 amino acids. V lost 5 bases, J lost 3 bases, and 19 bases lay in between. CDR3 in amino acids: CSAPPAGWRDYGYTF. Written as DNA, the CDR3 is TGCAGTGCTCCCCCGGCAGGGTGGAGGGACTATGGCTACACCTTC.